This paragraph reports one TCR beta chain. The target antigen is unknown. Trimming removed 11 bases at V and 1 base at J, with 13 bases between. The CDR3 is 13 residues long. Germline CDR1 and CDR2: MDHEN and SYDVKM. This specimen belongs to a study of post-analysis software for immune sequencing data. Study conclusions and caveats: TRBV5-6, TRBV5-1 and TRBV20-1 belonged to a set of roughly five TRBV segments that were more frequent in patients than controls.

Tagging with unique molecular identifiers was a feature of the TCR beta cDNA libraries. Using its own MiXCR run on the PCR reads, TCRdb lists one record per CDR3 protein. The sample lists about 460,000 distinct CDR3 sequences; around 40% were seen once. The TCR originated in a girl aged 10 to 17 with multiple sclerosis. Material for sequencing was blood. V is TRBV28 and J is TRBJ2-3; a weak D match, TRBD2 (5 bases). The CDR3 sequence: CASELGGTDTQYF. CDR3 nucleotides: TGTGCCTCGGAGCTGGGAGGCACAGATACGCAGTATTTT.